This TCR beta chain comes out of a study of blood T cell repertoires in COVID-19. Looked up from germline, CDR1 is MNHEY and CDR2 is SMNVEV (reference sequence). CDR3 length equals 14 residues. Trimming stripped 3 bases from V and 7 bases from J, with 15 bases between. TCRdb's table, derived via immunoSEQ multiplex PCR, lists solely in-frame clones and lacks some. The table includes approximately 170,000 clones, about 88% detected once. The sequencing sample was made of peripheral blood. The clonotype originates from a woman older than 75 with COVID-19, enrolled during active disease. The J gene is TRBJ1-1, the V gene TRBV27; D gene uncertain. The DNA for the CDR3 is TGTGCCAGCAGTTTTTCCCAGGTTGTGGGTGAAGCTTTCTTT. Its translation is CASSFSQVVGEAFF.